A single sample gave rise to the 24 T cell receptor beta chains below, sequenced in a study of graft-versus-host responses after intestinal transplantation. This table comes from immunoSEQ multiplex PCR, and its TCRdb copy is limited to in-frame clones, with some not included. Here the sample spans more than 100,000 clones, approximately 95% being singletons. These receptors' targets are unknown. The sequencing here drew on unstimulated CD8+ T cells sorted from spleen or lymph node cells, taken before intestinal transplant. The source of these receptors is a human donor who received an intestinal transplant.

The chain joins TRBV2 to TRBJ2-2; D is possibly TRBD1 or TRBD2 (5 bases each). The CDR3 covers 16 residues. Germline V gene sequence: CDR1 SNHLY, CDR2 FYNNEI. V was cut by 4 bases and J by 1 base, with 13 bases left in between. The chain's CDR3 is CASSVMGDWNTGELFF. The DNA for the CDR3 is TGTGCCAGCAGTGTCATGGGGGATTGGAACACCGGGGAGCTGTTTTTT.

The chain is built from TRBV30 and TRBJ1-2, with unresolved D. Between the trimmed V and J ends, which lost 3 bases and 2 bases, there was a span of 7 bases. The CDR3 runs 12 residues. Per the germline V gene, CDR1 is GTSNPN and CDR2 is SVGIG (reference sequence). The CDR3 region is CAWRLGNYGYTF. Here the CDR3 DNA reads TGTGCCTGGAGGCTGGGAAACTATGGCTACACCTTC.

The CDR3 bases are TGCGCCAGCAGCTTGACCCAGGGCGGGGGTAAAGCTTTCTTT. It yields the protein CASSLTQGGGKAFF. The chain couples TRBV5-1 to TRBJ1-1; tentative D call: TRBD1 (5 bases). V lost 1 base and J lost 9, with 16 bases in between. This CDR3 comprises 14 residues. Per the germline V gene, CDR1 is SGHRS and CDR2 is YFSETQ.

V gene TRBV15 combines with J gene TRBJ2-5; D unclear. Trimming pared 1 base from V and 2 bases from J, leaving 8 bases between. CDR1 LNHNV and CDR2 YYDKDF come from the germline V gene (reference sequence). The CDR3 is made up of 14 amino acids. Written as DNA, the CDR3 is TGTGCCACCAGCAGAGGTGGTCTACAAGAGACCCAGTACTTC. Translating it yields CATSRGGLQETQYF.

V and J are TRBV5-4 and TRBJ2-1; D is undetermined. Germline CDR1 is SGHNT and CDR2 is YYREEE (reference sequence). The CDR3 consists of 13 residues. The germline V and J ends were trimmed by 4 bases and 0 bases, with 5 bases remaining between them. The CDR3 DNA sequence: TGTGCCAGCAGCCCAGACTCCTACAATGAGCAGTTCTTC. Encoded protein: CASSPDSYNEQFF.

This clone appeared a single time. The V gene is TRBV7-8, the J gene TRBJ2-7; TRBD1 agrees at 7 bases. The length of the CDR3 is 16 residues. Germline V gene data show CDR1 as SGHVS and CDR2 as FQNEAQ. Germline trimming cut 6 bases from V and 6 bases from J; bases unmatched to any gene: 17. This CDR3 reads CASSLPTTGVGSEQYF. The CDR3 nucleotides read TGTGCCAGCAGTCTGCCGACCACAGGGGTTGGCTCCGAGCAGTACTTC.

V gene TRBV11-3 combines with J gene TRBJ2-7, with TRBD2 matching over 10 bases. With V trimmed by 8 bases and J by 2 bases, 6 bases remained unmatched. Germline V gene sequence: CDR1 SGHNT, CDR2 YENEEA. This CDR3 comprises 14 residues. The DNA of the CDR3 is TGTGCCAGCCCGGGGACTAGCGAAACCTACGAGCAGTACTTC. Its translation: CASPGTSETYEQYF.

The chain uses TRBV28 and TRBJ1-5, with D unclear. The CDR3 has 14 amino acids. The V gene's germline CDR1 is MDHEN and CDR2 SYDVKM. Trimming shortened V by 6 bases and J by 6 bases, and 15 bases separated the two germline ends. The CDR3 coding sequence is TGTGCCAGCAGCCCCAGAAGGGTTGGTCAGCCCCAGCATTTT. It codes for CASSPRRVGQPQHF.

The V call is TRBV15, the J call TRBJ2-5; 11 nucleotides match TRBD2. The better agreement between TRBJ2-7 and the DNA end casts doubt on the J call. Per germline, CDR1 LNHNV and CDR2 YYDKDF (reference sequence). This CDR3 comprises 18 residues. The CDR3 DNA reads TGTGCCACCAGCAGAGAACCGCTGGGGACTAGCGGACGCTACGAGCAGTACTTC. It is translated as CATSREPLGTSGRYEQYF.

With regard to this clone: Its ends do not fully match the called genes, so a read error is possible. The chain carries TRBV9 and TRBJ2-1, with 9 nucleotides matching TRBD1. Germline V gene data show CDR1 as SGDLS and CDR2 as YYNGEE. The CDR3 runs 15 residues. In nucleotides, the CDR3 is TGTGCCAGCAGTGTAGGGACAGGGTATCATGATGAGCAGTTCTTC. Protein product: CASSVGTGYHDEQFF. The whole variable domain, filled in from reference TRBV9 and TRBJ2-1, reads DSGVTQTPKHLITATGQRVTLRCSPRSGDLSVYWYQQSLDQGLQFLIQYYNGEERAKGNILERFSAQQFPDLHSELNLSSLELGDSALYFCASSVGTGYHDEQFFGPGTRLTVL.

The chain carries TRBV15 and TRBJ2-7; TRBD1 agrees at 10 bases. Germline trimming cut 6 bases from V and 4 bases from J; bases unmatched to any gene: 18. The CDR3 is 18 amino acids. Germline V gene lookup returns CDR1 LNHNV and CDR2 YYDKDF (reference sequence). The CDR3 region has the DNA TGTGCCACCAGTCTCCTTACGACAGGGGGCGCGGGTCGGTACGAGCAGTACTTC. Translated, it gives CATSLLTTGGAGRYEQYF. Combining the CDR3 with reference TRBV15 and TRBJ2-7 gives the whole variable domain DAMVIQNPRYQVTQFGKPVTLSCSQTLNHNVMYWYQQKSSQAPKLLFHYYDKDFNNEADTPDNFQSRRPNTSFCFLDIRSPGLGDTAMYLCATSLLTTGGAGRYEQYFGPGTRLTVT.

The chain joins TRBV11-2 to TRBJ1-3; D possibly corresponds to TRBD1 (5 bases). CDR3 size: 15 residues. Per the germline V gene, CDR1 is SGHAT and CDR2 is FQNNGV. Deletions cut 5 bases from V and 2 bases from J, with 13 bases between. CDR3 in DNA: TGTGCCAGCAGCGCCGGGACCTATACTGGAAACACCATATATTTT. Amino acid sequence: CASSAGTYTGNTIYF.

This sequence joins TRBV15 and TRBJ1-6, with unresolved D. V lost 2 bases and J 10 bases, leaving 15 bases between the germline ends. The germline CDR1 and CDR2 sequences are LNHNV and YYDKDF (reference sequence). The CDR3 is made up of 15 amino acids. The CDR3 nucleotides read TGTGCCACCAGCAGATATCTGGGGATTGGCTCACCCCTCCACTTT. This codes for CATSRYLGIGSPLHF.

This clone has a single count. This chain connects TRBV2 to TRBJ2-1; possible D gene TRBD1, 6 bases. CDR1 SNHLY and CDR2 FYNNEI come from the germline V gene. This CDR3 has 14 residues. V was clipped by 8 bases and J by 4 bases, with 15 bases between them. CDR3 coding DNA: TGTGCCAGCCGACGACAGGAATCTTACAATGAGCAGTTCTTC. Amino acids: CASRRQESYNEQFF.

This sequence joins TRBV7-6 and TRBJ2-3; 8 bases fit TRBD2. Germline V gene lookup returns CDR1 SGHVS and CDR2 FNYEAQ. The trim removed 2 bases at V and 3 bases at J, leaving 4 bases unmatched. CDR3 length: 15 residues. The CDR3 DNA reads as TGTGCCAGCAGCTTAACGGGAGGGCCAACAGATACGCAGTATTTT. This codes for CASSLTGGPTDTQYF. The full variable domain, with the rest looked up from reference TRBV7-6 and TRBJ2-3, is GAGVSQSPRYKVTKRGQDVALRCDPISGHVSLYWYRQALGQGPEFLTYFNYEAQQDKSGLPNDRFSAERPEGSISTLTIQRTEQRDSAMYRCASSLTGGPTDTQYFGPGTRLTVL.

The chain carries TRBV27 and TRBJ2-5, with TRBD1 matching over 12 bases. The J call may be mistaken, given a closer DNA end match to TRBJ2-7. The V gene's germline CDR1 is MNHEY and CDR2 SMNVEV (reference sequence). This CDR3 region has 16 residues. The CDR3 DNA reads as TGTGCCAGCAGTCCTCTTGGGACAGGGGGCGTCTACGAGCAGTACTTC. This translates into CASSPLGTGGVYEQYF.

The chain has TRBV5-5 and TRBJ1-2; D gene ambiguous. Per germline, CDR1 SGHKS and CDR2 YYEKEE (reference sequence). V was pared by 7 bases and J by 2 bases, with 9 bases between. The CDR3 extends over 12 amino acids. Here the CDR3 reads CASGNPNYGYTF. The CDR3 DNA sequence: TGTGCCAGCGGTAACCCAAACTATGGCTACACCTTC.

The chain employs TRBV18 and TRBJ2-1; 7 bases map to TRBD1. The V segment lost 0 bases and the J segment 3 bases; nucleotides outside the gene matches: 2. The germline V gene has CDR1 KGHSH and CDR2 LQKENI. The CDR3 is made up of 15 amino acids. Here the CDR3 reads CASSPPQGFYNEQFF. The CDR3 coding sequence is TGTGCCAGCTCACCACCACAGGGGTTCTACAATGAGCAGTTCTTC.

The chain uses TRBV13 and TRBJ1-5, with 7 bases identical to TRBD1. CDR1 is PRHDT, CDR2 FYEKMQ, per germline (reference sequence). V was pared by 5 bases and J by 0 bases, with 4 bases of the junction left unmatched. The CDR3 runs to 15 residues. The CDR3 here is CASSRQGNSNQPQHF. As DNA, the CDR3 is TGTGCCAGCAGCAGACAGGGCAATAGCAATCAGCCCCAGCATTTT.

The table lists this clone with a count of one. The chain joins TRBV28 to TRBJ1-5; D is uncertain. Germline assignment: CDR1 MDHEN and CDR2 SYDVKM. The CDR3 covers 11 residues. Between the trimmed V and J ends, which lost 11 bases and 11 bases, there was a span of 16 bases. CDR3 nucleotide sequence: TGTGCCCTACTCCTCCTCGGATCCCAGCATTTT. Its protein product is CALLLLGSQHF.

V is TRBV27 and J is TRBJ2-6; D remains unclear. The germline CDR1 and CDR2 sequences are MNHEY and SMNVEV (reference sequence). V lost 5 bases and J lost 0, with 11 bases in between. The CDR3 loop spans 16 amino acids. CDR3 residues: CASSPLSSSGANVLTF. CDR3 bases: TGTGCCAGCAGTCCCCTTTCTAGCTCTGGGGCCAACGTCCTGACTTTC.

The V gene is TRBV27, the J gene TRBJ2-3; weak D call: TRBD1 (5 bases). Germline CDR1 and CDR2: MNHEY and SMNVEV (reference sequence). This CDR3 has 12 amino acids. V shed 6 bases and J shed 6 bases, with 10 bases lying between them. The CDR3 reads CASRGPGDTQYF. DNA for the CDR3: TGTGCCAGCAGGGGCCCAGGGGATACGCAGTATTTT.

On this clone itself: A junction boundary mismatches the germline segment, possibly from a read error. The chain employs TRBV2 and TRBJ2-7, with TRBD1 as a possible D gene (5 bases). CDR3 length: 14 residues. Germline V gene sequence: CDR1 SNHLY, CDR2 FYNNEI. In nucleotides, the CDR3 is TGTGCCCAAAAGGGGAATTCCCTACGAGCGCTTCCGGACTTC. Translation: CAQKGNSLRALPDF. The complete variable domain, with remaining parts taken from reference TRBV2 and TRBJ2-7, reads EPEVTQTPSHQVTQMGQEVILRCVPISNHLYFYWYRQILGQKVEFLVSFYNNEISEKSEIFDDQFSVERPDGSNFTLKIRSTKLEDSAMYFCAQKGNSLRALPDFGPGTRLTVT.

The genes are TRBV9 and TRBJ2-1; 8 nucleotides match TRBD2. The junction had 4 bases not matched to a gene; V was cut back by 3 bases and J by 2 bases. Germline CDR1 reads SGDLS; CDR2 reads YYNGEE. The CDR3 consists of 15 residues. CDR3: CASSGRGGPYNEQFF. The CDR3 DNA follows: TGTGCCAGCAGCGGCCGGGGGGGCCCCTACAATGAGCAGTTCTTC.